The next 15 T cell receptor beta chains were all read from a single sample in a study of T cells in Graves' hyperthyroidism and ophthalmopathy (dated by TCRdb to about 2019). Library preparation employed multiplex PCR. Sequencing was carried out with an Illumina HiSeq 2000. The TCR beta CDR3 regions were amplified from the RNA transcripts. The TCR CDR3 was subjected to a first round of RT-PCR using the HTBI primer set and the Qiagen OneStep RT-PCR kit. Clones were called with MiXCR by TCRdb after fastp trimmed the public reads at Q25, and only in-frame beta chains were retained. CDR3 protein sequences are deduplicated, and each keeps its most common genes and DNA. The sample records a few hundred thousand distinct CDR3 sequences, about 20% of which are singletons. The top ten hold 50% to 75% of the sample. The sample was blood. Receptors were obtained from a man under 40 with Graves' ophthalmopathy.

The chain joins TRBV7-2 to TRBJ2-7; the match to TRBD2 covers 7 bases. Germline V gene lookup returns CDR1 SGHTA and CDR2 FQGNSA. CDR3 length: 13 amino acids. After removal of 6 bases from V and 4 bases from J, the junction contained 6 bases not matched to a gene. CDR3 sequence reads: CASRWGGSYEQYF. As DNA, the CDR3 is TGTGCCAGCAGATGGGGCGGGAGTTACGAGCAGTACTTC. The whole variable domain, filled in from reference TRBV7-2 and TRBJ2-7, reads GAGVSQSPSNKVTEKGKDVELRCDPISGHTALYWYRQSLGQGLEFLIYFQGNSAPDKSGLPSDRFSAERTGGSVSTLTIQRTQQEDSAVYLCASRWGGSYEQYFGPGTRLTVT.

This clonotype was recorded many times. This chain uses TRBV28 with TRBJ1-2; TRBD1 matches at 8 bases. J gave up 3 bases and V 8 bases, and 8 bases lay outside the gene matches. Germline V lookup: CDR1 MDHEN, CDR2 SYDVKM. The CDR3 extends over 14 amino acids. The CDR3 here is CASYGQGADYGYTF. For the CDR3, the DNA is TGTGCCAGCTACGGGCAGGGGGCGGACTATGGCTACACCTTC.

CDR3 region: CASSLGQGGSSYNEQFF. CDR3 in DNA: TGTGCCAGCAGCTTAGGGCAGGGCGGGAGCTCCTACAATGAGCAGTTCTTC. This rearrangement joins TRBV7-9 to TRBJ2-1, with TRBD2 identical over 7 bases. V lost 1 base and J lost 0; bases outside the gene matches: 6. The length of the CDR3 is 17 residues. Germline V CDR1 and CDR2: SEHNR, FQNEAQ (reference sequence).

This clonotype came up many times. The chain has TRBV12-3 or TRBV12-4 and TRBJ1-1, with D tentatively TRBD1 (5 bases). The V end lost 3 bases, the J end lost 5 bases, and 16 bases lay between the germline ends. The CDR3 totals 15 residues. The CDR3 sequence: CASSLVMGGKTEAFF. DNA of the CDR3: TGTGCCAGCAGTTTGGTAATGGGGGGGAAGACTGAAGCTTTCTTT.

V usage is TRBV7-9 and J usage is TRBJ2-1; D is undetermined. V was clipped by 2 bases and J by 9 bases, with 8 bases between them. The CDR3 totals 12 residues. Germline CDR1 and CDR2: SEHNR and FQNEAQ (reference sequence). In nucleotides, the CDR3 is TGTGCCAGCAGCTTACTGGCCCTTGAGCAGTTCTTC. Its translation is CASSLLALEQFF.

The chain recombines TRBV28 with TRBJ1-6; 9 bases are a match to TRBD1. The CDR3 runs to 14 residues. From germline, CDR1 is MDHEN and CDR2 SYDVKM. V shed 5 bases and J 13 bases; nucleotides not matched to a gene: 9. The CDR3 region is CASSTTGGSVPLHF. The CDR3 DNA follows: TGTGCCAGCAGTACGACAGGGGGTTCGGTGCCCCTCCACTTT.

The rearrangement joins TRBV6-1 to TRBJ1-2; 9 nucleotides agree with TRBD1. The CDR3 length is 15 residues. Trimming took 7 bases from V and 6 from J; bases not matched to a gene: 12. The V gene's germline CDR1 is MNHNS and CDR2 SASEGT. CDR3 residues: CASTIPGTGINGYTF. DNA of the CDR3: TGTGCCAGCACCATCCCCGGGACAGGGATTAATGGCTACACCTTC.

On this clonotype: Because it lacks the conserved phenylalanine or tryptophan at the end, this CDR3 is likely a read error. The V and J genes are TRBV12-3 or TRBV12-4 and TRBJ1-2, with D hard to call. The CDR3 runs 14 residues. The V end lost 2 bases, the J end lost 0 bases, and 7 bases lay between the germline ends. The CDR3 reads CASSLRTANYGYTL. CDR3 DNA sequence: TGTGCCAGCAGTTTAAGGACGGCTAACTATGGCTACACCCTC.

This chain connects TRBV19 to TRBJ2-5, with 7 positions matching TRBD1. Per germline, CDR1 LNHDA and CDR2 SQIVND (reference sequence). V lost 10 bases, J lost 5 bases, and 10 bases stayed unmatched. The CDR3 extends over 13 amino acids. CDR3 bases: TGTGCCACCCGGACAGGTCGTGGGGAGACCCAGTACTTC. It encodes CATRTGRGETQYF.

The CDR3 protein is CASSLPGLAGKNEQFF. DNA of the CDR3: TGTGCCAGCAGCTTACCGGGACTAGCGGGAAAGAATGAGCAGTTCTTC. V is TRBV7-9 and J is TRBJ2-1; 13 bases are a match to TRBD2. The CDR3 has 16 residues. CDR1 is SEHNR and CDR2 is FQNEAQ in the germline V gene (reference sequence). V lost 2 bases and J lost 7; bases outside the gene matches: 5. The whole variable domain, remainder taken from reference TRBV7-9 and TRBJ2-1, is DTGVSQNPRHKITKRGQNVTFRCDPISEHNRLYWYRQTLGQGPEFLTYFQNEAQLEKSRLLSDRFSAERPKGSFSTLEIQRTEQGDSAMYLCASSLPGLAGKNEQFFGPGTRLTVL.

This chain links TRBV28 with TRBJ1-2; D gene unclear. The CDR3 consists of 12 residues. Looked up from germline, CDR1 is MDHEN and CDR2 is SYDVKM. The germline V and J ends were trimmed by 3 bases and 5 bases, with 7 bases remaining between them. The CDR3 region is CASSLSEYGYTF. In DNA form, the CDR3 reads TGTGCCAGCAGTTTGTCAGAGTATGGCTACACCTTC.

This clonotype was counted only a few times. This chain connects TRBV20-1 to TRBJ2-5; 8 bases are shared with TRBD1. Per germline, CDR1 DFQATT and CDR2 SNEGSKA (reference sequence). The CDR3 runs to 13 residues. V was pared by 0 bases and J by 4 bases, with 1 base of the junction left unmatched. The CDR3 sequence is CSARDRGRETQYF. Written as DNA, the CDR3 is TGCAGTGCTAGAGACAGGGGGCGAGAGACCCAGTACTTC.

V is TRBV7-2 and J is TRBJ1-5; D may be TRBD1 (5 bases). V was cut by 2 bases and J by 7 bases, with 9 bases left in between. Germline loops: CDR1 SGHTA, CDR2 FQGNSA. The CDR3 covers 13 residues. The DNA for the CDR3 is TGTGCCAGCAGCTTACAGGGCTGGCAGCCCCAGCATTTT. Translated, it gives CASSLQGWQPQHF.

The genes are TRBV29-1 and TRBJ1-1, with D tentatively TRBD1 (6 bases). V was clipped by 6 bases and J by 7 bases, with 18 bases between them. Germline-derived CDR1 and CDR2 are SQVTM and ANQGSEA. The CDR3 is 13 amino acids. In nucleotides, the CDR3 is TGCAGCGTGGGGGGGGGACACCGTGATGAAGCTTTCTTT. Protein product: CSVGGGHRDEAFF.

V and J are TRBV12-3 or TRBV12-4 and TRBJ2-7; no definite D call. This CDR3 comprises 13 residues. The V end was cut by 5 bases, the J end by 2 bases, with 10 bases between. Here the CDR3 reads CASSLTQAYEQYF. CDR3 coding DNA: TGTGCCAGCAGTCTGACCCAGGCCTACGAGCAGTACTTC.